Listed here are 4 T cell receptor beta chains from one sample, sequenced in a study of breast tumors, draining lymph nodes, adjacent tissues. TCRdb fed the multiplex PCR reads into MiXCR, producing one record per CDR3 protein. The data hold about 230,000 distinct CDR3 sequences, with about a third observed a single time. Axillary draining lymph nodes of breast cancer patients supplied the node samples. Sequenced material: axillary lymph node tissue. These receptors came from a female donor with breast cancer. Some clones in this sample may be carry-over from other donors' samples.

This clonotype was found a few times. This chain uses TRBV27 with TRBJ2-4; 7 bases are shared with TRBD1. The V gene's germline CDR1 is MNHEY and CDR2 SMNVEV (reference sequence). Unmatched junction bases numbered 3, after V lost 3 bases and J lost 7 bases. This CDR3 comprises 13 residues. The CDR3 region has the DNA TGTGCCAGCAGTTTGGTGACAGGGAACATTCAGTACTTC. Translated: CASSLVTGNIQYF.

Ten or more counts support this clonotype. The chain couples TRBV7-2 to TRBJ2-4; the match to TRBD1 covers 10 bases. Germline-derived CDR1 and CDR2 are SGHTA and FQGNSA. The CDR3 loop spans 17 amino acids. V trimming: 3 bases; J trimming: 7 bases; junction bases outside the gene matches: 12. The CDR3 loop reads CASSFSGTGVTANIQYF. CDR3 in DNA: TGTGCCAGCAGCTTCTCCGGGACAGGGGTAACGGCCAACATTCAGTACTTC.

This clonotype was detected only a few times. The J gene is TRBJ1-1, the V gene TRBV19; TRBD1 matches 8 bases. CDR3 length equals 14 residues. The junction had 5 bases not matched to a gene; V was cut back by 7 bases and J by 1 base. Per germline, CDR1 LNHDA and CDR2 SQIVND (reference sequence). The CDR3 DNA sequence: TGTGCCAGTACCACGGACAGGGCGAACACTGAAGCTTTCTTT. This encodes CASTTDRANTEAFF.

The chain combines TRBV11-3 with TRBJ1-2; D not resolved. The CDR3 consists of 12 residues. V lost 5 bases and J 12 bases, leaving 16 bases between the germline ends. In germline, CDR1 is SGHNT, CDR2 YENEEA. The CDR3 here is CASSAQVVGNTF. The CDR3 coding sequence is TGTGCCAGCAGCGCCCAGGTTGTGGGAAACACCTTC.